This T cell receptor (beta chain) was retrieved from a study of Ad26.COV2.S vaccination and SARS-CoV-2 variants. Findings of the study overall: TCR breadth and depth estimates may have understated total T cell responses. There was reportedly substantial breadth in spike-specific CD8+ and CD4+ T cell responses after vaccination.

This CDR3 is 15 amino acids long. CDR1 is SGHVS and CDR2 is FQNEAQ in the germline V gene. Between the trimmed V and J ends, which lost 1 base and 2 bases, there was a span of 11 bases. The data were produced by immunoSEQ multiplex PCR, yet TCRdb's version contains in-frame clones alone and is incomplete. The sample shows about 350,000 clones, about 85% of them seen only once. This clone was counted only a few times. Its specificity is unknown. This sample's treatment: 15 to 20 received Ad26.COV2.S at low or high dose, single or two shots; about 5 received placebo; per-sample allocation not given. Samples came from day 63 after the first vaccine or placebo injection.

Here the sequenced sample was peripheral blood, taken in a trial of Ad26.COV2.S vaccine versus placebo. This clonotype was sampled from a person aged 18 to 59 who received the Ad26.COV2.S COVID-19 vaccine or a placebo. V and J are TRBV7-8 and TRBJ1-2; unclear D gene. CDR3 sequence (DNA): TGTGCCAGCAGCTTAGGATCCCCCAACAACTATGGCTACACCTTC. It translates to CASSLGSPNNYGYTF.